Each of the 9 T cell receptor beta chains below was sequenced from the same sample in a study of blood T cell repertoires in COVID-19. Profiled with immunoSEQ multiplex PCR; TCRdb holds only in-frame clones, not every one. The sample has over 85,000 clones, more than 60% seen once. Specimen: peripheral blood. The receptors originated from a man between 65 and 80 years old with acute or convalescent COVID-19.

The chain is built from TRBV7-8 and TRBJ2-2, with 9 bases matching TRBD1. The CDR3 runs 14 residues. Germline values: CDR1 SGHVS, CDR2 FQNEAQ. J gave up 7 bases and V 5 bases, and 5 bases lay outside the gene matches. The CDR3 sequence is CASSQGQGHGELFF. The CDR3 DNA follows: TGTGCCAGCAGCCAGGGACAGGGCCACGGGGAGCTGTTTTTT.

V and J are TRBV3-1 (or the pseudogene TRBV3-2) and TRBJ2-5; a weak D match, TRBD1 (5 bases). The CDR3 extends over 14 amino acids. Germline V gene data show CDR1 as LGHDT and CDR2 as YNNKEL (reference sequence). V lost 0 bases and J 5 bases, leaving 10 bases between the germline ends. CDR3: CASSQDAGRETQYF. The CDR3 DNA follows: TGTGCCAGCAGCCAAGACGCAGGGCGGGAGACCCAGTACTTC.

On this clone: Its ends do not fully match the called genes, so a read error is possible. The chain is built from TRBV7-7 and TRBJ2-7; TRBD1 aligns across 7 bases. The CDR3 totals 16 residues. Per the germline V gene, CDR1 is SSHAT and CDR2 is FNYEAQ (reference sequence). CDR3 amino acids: CASSLRTGTESYEQYF. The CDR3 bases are TGTGCTAGCAGCCTCCGAACCGGGACAGAGTCCTACGAGCAGTACTTC.

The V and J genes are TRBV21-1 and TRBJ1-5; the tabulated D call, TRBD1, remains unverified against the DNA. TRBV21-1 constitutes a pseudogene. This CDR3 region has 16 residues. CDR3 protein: CASSKSTTDSNQPQHF. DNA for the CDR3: TGTGCCAGCAGCAAATCTACGACAGATAGCAATCAGCCCCAGCATTTT.

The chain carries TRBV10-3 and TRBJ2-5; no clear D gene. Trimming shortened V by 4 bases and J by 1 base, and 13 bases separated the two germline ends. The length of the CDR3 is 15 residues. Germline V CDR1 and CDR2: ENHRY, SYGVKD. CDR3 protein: CAISGGLEVQETQYF. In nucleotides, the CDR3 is TGTGCCATCAGTGGCGGCCTAGAAGTCCAAGAGACCCAGTACTTC.

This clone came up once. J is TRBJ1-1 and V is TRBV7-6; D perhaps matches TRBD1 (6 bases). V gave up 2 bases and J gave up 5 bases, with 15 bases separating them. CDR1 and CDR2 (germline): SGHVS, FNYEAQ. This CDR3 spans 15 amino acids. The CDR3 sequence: CASSLNRVGRTEAFF. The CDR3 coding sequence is TGTGCCAGCAGCTTAAACAGGGTCGGTCGGACTGAAGCTTTCTTT.

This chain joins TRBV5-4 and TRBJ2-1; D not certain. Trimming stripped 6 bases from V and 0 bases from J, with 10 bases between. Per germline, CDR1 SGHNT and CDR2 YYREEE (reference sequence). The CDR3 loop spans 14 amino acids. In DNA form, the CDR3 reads TGTGCCAGCAATTCGAGAAGCTCCTACAATGAGCAGTTCTTC. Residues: CASNSRSSYNEQFF. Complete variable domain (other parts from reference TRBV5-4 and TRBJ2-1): ETGVTQSPTHLIKTRGQQVTLRCSSQSGHNTVSWYQQALGQGPQFIFQYYREEENGRGNFPPRFSGLQFPNYSSELNVNALELDDSALYLCASNSRSSYNEQFFGPGTRLTVL.

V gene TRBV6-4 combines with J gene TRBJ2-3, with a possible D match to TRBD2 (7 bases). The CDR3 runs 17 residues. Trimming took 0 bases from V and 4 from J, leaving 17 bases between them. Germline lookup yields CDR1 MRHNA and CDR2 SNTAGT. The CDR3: CASSDSGGGAGADTQYF. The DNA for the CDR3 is TGTGCCAGCAGTGACTCGGGCGGGGGCGCCGGGGCAGATACGCAGTATTTT.

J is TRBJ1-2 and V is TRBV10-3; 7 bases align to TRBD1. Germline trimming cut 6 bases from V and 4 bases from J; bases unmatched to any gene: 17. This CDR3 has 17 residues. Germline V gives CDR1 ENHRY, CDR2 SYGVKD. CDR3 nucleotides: TGTGCCATCAGATCCACCCGGGACAGAGATTTGGCCTATGGCTACACCTTC. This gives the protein CAIRSTRDRDLAYGYTF.